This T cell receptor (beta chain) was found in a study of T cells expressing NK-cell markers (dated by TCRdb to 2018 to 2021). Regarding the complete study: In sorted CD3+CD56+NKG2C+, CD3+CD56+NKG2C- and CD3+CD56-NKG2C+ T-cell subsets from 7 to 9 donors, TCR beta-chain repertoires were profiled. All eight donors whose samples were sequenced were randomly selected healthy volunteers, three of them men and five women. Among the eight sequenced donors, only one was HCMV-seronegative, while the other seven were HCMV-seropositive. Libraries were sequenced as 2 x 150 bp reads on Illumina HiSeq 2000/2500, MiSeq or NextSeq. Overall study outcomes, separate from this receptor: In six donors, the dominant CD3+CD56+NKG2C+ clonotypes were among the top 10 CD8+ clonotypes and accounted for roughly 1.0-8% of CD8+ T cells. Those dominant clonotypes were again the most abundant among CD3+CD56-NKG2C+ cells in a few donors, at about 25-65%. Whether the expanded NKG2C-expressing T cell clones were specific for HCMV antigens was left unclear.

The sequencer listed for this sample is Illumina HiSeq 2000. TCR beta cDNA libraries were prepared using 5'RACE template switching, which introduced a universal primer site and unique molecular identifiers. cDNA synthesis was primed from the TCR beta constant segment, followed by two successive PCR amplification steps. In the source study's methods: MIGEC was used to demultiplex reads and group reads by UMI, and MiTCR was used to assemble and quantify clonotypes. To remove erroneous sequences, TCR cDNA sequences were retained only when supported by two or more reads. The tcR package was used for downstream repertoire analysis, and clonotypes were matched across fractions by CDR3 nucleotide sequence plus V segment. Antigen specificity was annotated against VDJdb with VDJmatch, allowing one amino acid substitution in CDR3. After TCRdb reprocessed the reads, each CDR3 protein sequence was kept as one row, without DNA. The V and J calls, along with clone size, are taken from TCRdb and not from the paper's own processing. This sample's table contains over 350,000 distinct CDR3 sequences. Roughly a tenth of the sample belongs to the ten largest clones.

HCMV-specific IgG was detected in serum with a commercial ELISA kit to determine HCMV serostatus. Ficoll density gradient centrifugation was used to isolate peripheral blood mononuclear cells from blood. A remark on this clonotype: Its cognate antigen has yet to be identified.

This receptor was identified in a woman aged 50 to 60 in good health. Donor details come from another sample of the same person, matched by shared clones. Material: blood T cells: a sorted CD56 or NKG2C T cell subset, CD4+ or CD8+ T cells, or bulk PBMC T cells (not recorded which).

CDR3 loop: CASSLAKELSTGELFF. The chain is assembled from TRBV5-6 and TRBJ2-2. The CDR3 numbers 16 residues from cysteine through phenylalanine. The DNA is unrecorded. CDR1 SGHDT and CDR2 YYEEEE are derived from the germline V gene. The full variable domain, completed from the reference TRBV5-6 and TRBJ2-2 proteins outside the CDR3, reads DAGVTQSPTHLIKTRGQQVTLRCSPKSGHDTVSWYQQALGQGPQFIFQYYEEEERQRGNFPDRFSGHQFPNYSSELNVNALLLGDSALYLCASSLAKELSTGELFFGEGSRLTVL.